This entry lists 9 T cell receptor beta chains sequenced from one sample in a study of shared clonotypes between healthy human individuals. The repertoire was sequenced with immunoSEQ multiplex PCR; TCRdb's copy has only in-frame clones and lacks some. The sample lists over 2 million clones, about 94% occurring once. Naive CD8 cells lacked CD45RO, underwent positive selection for CCR7 and left out terminally differentiated effector memory CD45RA+ cells. Sequences were obtained from naive CD8+ T cells sorted from blood. These receptors all stem from a man younger than 35 in good health.

This chain links TRBV6-1 with TRBJ1-1; the D is unclear. CDR1 is MNHNS and CDR2 is SASEGT in the germline V gene. This CDR3 is built from 16 residues. Trimming shortened V by 0 bases and J by 0 bases, and 11 bases separated the two germline ends. CDR3 nucleotide sequence: TGTGCCAGCAGTGAAGCGCTTATGGGCCTGAACACTGAAGCTTTCTTT. It codes for CASSEALMGLNTEAFF.

The V and J genes are TRBV28 and TRBJ2-1, with 10 bases matching TRBD2. The trim removed 4 bases at V and 5 bases at J, leaving 11 bases unmatched. The germline gives CDR1 MDHEN, CDR2 SYDVKM. The CDR3 is 17 amino acids. CDR3 in DNA: TGTGCCAGCAGTTCCCTACCCCTAGCGGGGGAGGACAATGAGCAGTTCTTC. This translates into CASSSLPLAGEDNEQFF. The complete variable domain, with remaining parts taken from reference TRBV28 and TRBJ2-1, reads DVKVTQSSRYLVKRTGEKVFLECVQDMDHENMFWYRQDPGLGLRLIYFSYDVKMKEKGDIPEGYSVSREKKERFSLILESASTNQTSMYLCASSSLPLAGEDNEQFFGPGTRLTVL.

This clone was recorded once. The same CDR3 can be traced to other DNA sequences in this sample. The chain combines TRBV2 with TRBJ1-4, with D uncertain. Germline loops: CDR1 SNHLY, CDR2 FYNNEI. Trimming shortened V by 8 bases and J by 11 bases, and 18 bases separated the two germline ends. This CDR3 is 13 amino acids long. The CDR3 coding sequence is TGTGCCAGCCGTCAACCAGAGGGCGAGAAACTGTTTTTT. It translates to CASRQPEGEKLFF. Full variable domain (remainder filled in from reference TRBV2 and TRBJ1-4): EPEVTQTPSHQVTQMGQEVILRCVPISNHLYFYWYRQILGQKVEFLVSFYNNEISEKSEIFDDQFSVERPDGSNFTLKIRSTKLEDSAMYFCASRQPEGEKLFFGSGTQLSVL.

The rearrangement uses TRBV7-9 and TRBJ2-1; D remains unclear. The V end was cut by 0 bases, the J end by 10 bases, with 10 bases between. CDR3 length equals 13 residues. The germline V gene encodes CDR1 SEHNR and CDR2 FQNEAQ (reference sequence). CDR3: CASSLARTHEQFF. CDR3 coding DNA: TGTGCCAGCAGCTTAGCGCGCACCCACGAGCAGTTCTTC.

The chain recombines TRBV2 with TRBJ2-7; 10 nucleotides match TRBD2. The V and J ends lost 7 bases and 0 bases, in that order; junction bases with no gene match: 9. CDR1 is SNHLY, CDR2 FYNNEI, per germline. The CDR3 is made up of 16 amino acids. CDR3 protein: CASIGGLAEISYEQYF. The CDR3 DNA reads TGTGCCAGCATCGGAGGACTAGCGGAAATCTCCTACGAGCAGTACTTC.

V is TRBV25-1 and J is TRBJ1-2; D remains ambiguous. The CDR3 totals 14 residues. CDR1 and CDR2 (germline): MGHDK, SYGVNS. Trimming removed 6 bases at V and 5 bases at J, with 16 bases between. CDR3 loop: CASRESDTPYGYTF. For the CDR3, the DNA is TGTGCCAGCAGGGAGAGTGATACTCCGTATGGCTACACCTTC.

The chain couples TRBV28 to TRBJ1-4; D gene uncertain. The CDR3 totals 16 residues. The germline CDR1 and CDR2 sequences are MDHEN and SYDVKM. V was shortened by 6 bases and J by 5 bases, with 19 bases between the two germline ends. The CDR3 DNA reads TGTGCCAGCAGCCGTCCCCAGGTCCCCTCCAATGAAAAACTGTTTTTT. Translating gives CASSRPQVPSNEKLFF.

The J gene is TRBJ2-3, the V gene TRBV5-8, with a weak D call TRBD2 (6 bases). CDR1 is SGHTS and CDR2 is YDEGEE in the germline V gene. The CDR3 covers 15 residues. V shed 4 bases and J shed 0 bases, with 12 bases lying between them. This CDR3 reads CASSPGVGSTDTQYF. Here the CDR3 DNA reads TGTGCCAGCAGCCCGGGGGTGGGGAGCACAGATACGCAGTATTTT.

CDR3 coding DNA: TGTGCCAGCAGCTTCGGGACTTCTAACTATGGCTACACCTTC. It translates to CASSFGTSNYGYTF. The V and J genes are TRBV5-8 and TRBJ1-2; D perhaps matches TRBD1 (5 bases). The CDR3 totals 14 residues. Per the germline V gene, CDR1 is SGHTS and CDR2 is YDEGEE. The germline V and J ends were trimmed by 2 bases and 0 bases, with 8 bases remaining between them.